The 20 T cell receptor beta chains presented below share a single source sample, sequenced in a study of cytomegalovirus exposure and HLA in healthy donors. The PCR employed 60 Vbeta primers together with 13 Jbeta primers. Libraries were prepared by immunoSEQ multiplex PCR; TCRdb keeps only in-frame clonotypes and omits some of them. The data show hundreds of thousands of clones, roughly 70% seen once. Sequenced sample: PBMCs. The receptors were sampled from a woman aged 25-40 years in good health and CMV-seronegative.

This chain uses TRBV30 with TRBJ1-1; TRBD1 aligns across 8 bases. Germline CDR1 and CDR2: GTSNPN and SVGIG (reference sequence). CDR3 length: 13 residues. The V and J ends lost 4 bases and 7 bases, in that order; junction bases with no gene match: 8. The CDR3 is CAWNGRTGSEAFF. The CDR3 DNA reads TGTGCCTGGAACGGCCGGACAGGGAGTGAAGCTTTCTTT.

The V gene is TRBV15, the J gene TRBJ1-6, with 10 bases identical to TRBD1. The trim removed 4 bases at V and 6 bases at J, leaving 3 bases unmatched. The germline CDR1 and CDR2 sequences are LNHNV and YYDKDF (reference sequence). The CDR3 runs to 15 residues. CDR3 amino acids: CATSTDRGTNSPLHF. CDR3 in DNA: TGTGCCACCAGCACGGACAGGGGGACTAATTCACCCCTCCACTTT.

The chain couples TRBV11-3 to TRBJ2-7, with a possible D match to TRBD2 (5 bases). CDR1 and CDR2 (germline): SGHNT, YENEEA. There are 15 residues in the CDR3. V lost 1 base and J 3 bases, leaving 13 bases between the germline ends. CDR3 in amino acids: CASSLGEWSGYEQYF. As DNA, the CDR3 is TGTGCCAGCAGCTTAGGAGAATGGAGCGGCTACGAGCAGTACTTC.

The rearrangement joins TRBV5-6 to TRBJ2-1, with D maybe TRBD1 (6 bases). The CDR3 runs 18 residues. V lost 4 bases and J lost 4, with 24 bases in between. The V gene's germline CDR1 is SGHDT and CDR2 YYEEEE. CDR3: CASSRFGGRGFPYNEQFF. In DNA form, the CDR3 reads TGTGCCAGCAGCCGGTTCGGCGGAAGGGGGTTCCCGTACAATGAGCAGTTCTTC.

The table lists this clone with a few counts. The CDR3 reads CASSRREGEKTQYF. The DNA of the CDR3 is TGTGCCAGCAGCCGACGGGAGGGGGAAAAGACCCAGTACTTC. The chain employs TRBV2 and TRBJ2-5, with 8 bases identical to TRBD2. Germline values: CDR1 SNHLY, CDR2 FYNNEI. V was pared by 6 bases and J by 6 bases, with 9 bases of the junction left unmatched. This CDR3 is built from 14 residues.

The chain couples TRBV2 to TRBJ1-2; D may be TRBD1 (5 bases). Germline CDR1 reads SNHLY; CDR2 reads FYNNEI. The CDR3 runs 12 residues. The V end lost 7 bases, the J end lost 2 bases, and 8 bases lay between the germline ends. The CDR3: CASKDTNYGYTF. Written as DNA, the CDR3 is TGTGCCAGCAAGGACACCAACTATGGCTACACCTTC.

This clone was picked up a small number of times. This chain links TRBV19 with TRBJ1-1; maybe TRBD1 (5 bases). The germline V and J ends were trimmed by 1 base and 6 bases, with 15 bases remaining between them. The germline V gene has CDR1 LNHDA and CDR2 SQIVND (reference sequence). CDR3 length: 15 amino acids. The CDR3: CASSIAGGGTSEAFF. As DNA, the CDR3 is TGTGCCAGTAGTATAGCCGGGGGGGGGACTTCTGAAGCTTTCTTT.

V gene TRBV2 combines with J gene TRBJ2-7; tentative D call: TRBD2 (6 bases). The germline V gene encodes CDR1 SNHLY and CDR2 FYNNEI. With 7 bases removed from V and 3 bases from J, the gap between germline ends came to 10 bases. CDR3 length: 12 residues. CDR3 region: CASTAGNYEQYF. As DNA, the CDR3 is TGTGCCAGCACGGCGGGAAACTACGAGCAGTACTTC.

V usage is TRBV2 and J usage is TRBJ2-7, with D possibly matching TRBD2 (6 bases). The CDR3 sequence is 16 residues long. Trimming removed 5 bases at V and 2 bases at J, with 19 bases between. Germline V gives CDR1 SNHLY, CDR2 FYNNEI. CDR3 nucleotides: TGTGCCAGCAGTTTTGCCGGGACTGGGGATCCCTACGAGCAGTACTTC. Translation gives CASSFAGTGDPYEQYF.

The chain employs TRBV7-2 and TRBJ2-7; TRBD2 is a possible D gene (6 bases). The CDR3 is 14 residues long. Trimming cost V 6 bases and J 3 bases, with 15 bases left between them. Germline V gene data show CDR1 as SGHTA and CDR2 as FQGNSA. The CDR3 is CASRRDRGIYEQYF. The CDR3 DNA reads TGTGCCAGCAGGAGAGATCGGGGGATCTACGAGCAGTACTTC.

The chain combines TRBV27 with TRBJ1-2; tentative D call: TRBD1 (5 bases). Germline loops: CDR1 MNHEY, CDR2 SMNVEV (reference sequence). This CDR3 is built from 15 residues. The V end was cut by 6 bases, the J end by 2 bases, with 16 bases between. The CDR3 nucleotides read TGTGCCAGCAGCAACACAGGATCACTCAACTATGGCTACACCTTC. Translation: CASSNTGSLNYGYTF.

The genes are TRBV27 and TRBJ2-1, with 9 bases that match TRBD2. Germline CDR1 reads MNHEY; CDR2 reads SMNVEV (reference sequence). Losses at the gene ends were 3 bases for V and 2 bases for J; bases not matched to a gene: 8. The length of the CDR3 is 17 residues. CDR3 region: CASSLSAAGGPYNEQFF. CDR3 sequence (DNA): TGTGCCAGCAGTTTGTCCGCGGCGGGAGGGCCCTACAATGAGCAGTTCTTC.

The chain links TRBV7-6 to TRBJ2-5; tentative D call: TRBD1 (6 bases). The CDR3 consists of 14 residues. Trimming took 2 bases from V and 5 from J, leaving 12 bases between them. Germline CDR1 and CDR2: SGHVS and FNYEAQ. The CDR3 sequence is CASSLSGAGETQYF. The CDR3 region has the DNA TGTGCCAGCAGCTTATCAGGGGCTGGGGAGACCCAGTACTTC.

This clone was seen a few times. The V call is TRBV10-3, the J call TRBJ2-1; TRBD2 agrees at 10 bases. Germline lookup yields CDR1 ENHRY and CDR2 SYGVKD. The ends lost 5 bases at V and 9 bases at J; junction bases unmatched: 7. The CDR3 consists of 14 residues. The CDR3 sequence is CAISSGGALSEQFF. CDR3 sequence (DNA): TGTGCCATCAGTAGCGGGGGGGCCCTGAGTGAGCAGTTCTTC.

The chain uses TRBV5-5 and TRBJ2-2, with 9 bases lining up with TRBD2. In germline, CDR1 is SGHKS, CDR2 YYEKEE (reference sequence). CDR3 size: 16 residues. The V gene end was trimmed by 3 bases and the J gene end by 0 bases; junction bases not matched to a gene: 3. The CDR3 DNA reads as TGTGCCAGCAGCTCCTTAGCGGGAGCGAACACCGGGGAGCTGTTTTTT. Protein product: CASSSLAGANTGELFF.

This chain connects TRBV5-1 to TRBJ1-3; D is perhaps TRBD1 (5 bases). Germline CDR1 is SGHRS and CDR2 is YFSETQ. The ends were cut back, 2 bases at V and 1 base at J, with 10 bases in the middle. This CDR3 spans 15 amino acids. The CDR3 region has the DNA TGCGCCAGCAGCTTCGAAGGGGCGTCTGGAAACACCATATATTTT. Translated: CASSFEGASGNTIYF.

The CDR3 region has the DNA TGTGCCAGCAGCTTAGGAGGTGGACCCCTCCACTTT. Amino acids: CASSLGGGPLHF. The chain has TRBV7-6 and TRBJ1-6; D ambiguous. There are 12 residues in the CDR3. Germline CDR1 SGHVS, CDR2 FNYEAQ. V shed 1 base and J shed 12 bases, with 7 bases lying between them.

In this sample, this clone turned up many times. The CDR3 coding sequence is TGTGCCAGCAGCGTAGGACAGGGCCCTAGCAATCAGCCCCAGCATTTT. Translation: CASSVGQGPSNQPQHF. The chain recombines TRBV9 with TRBJ1-5, with 7 bases matching TRBD1. Germline values: CDR1 SGDLS, CDR2 YYNGEE. V gave up 0 bases and J gave up 0 bases; unmatched junction bases: 3. There are 16 residues in the CDR3. The whole variable domain, remainder taken from reference TRBV9 and TRBJ1-5, is DSGVTQTPKHLITATGQRVTLRCSPRSGDLSVYWYQQSLDQGLQFLIQYYNGEERAKGNILERFSAQQFPDLHSELNLSSLELGDSALYFCASSVGQGPSNQPQHFGDGTRLSIL.

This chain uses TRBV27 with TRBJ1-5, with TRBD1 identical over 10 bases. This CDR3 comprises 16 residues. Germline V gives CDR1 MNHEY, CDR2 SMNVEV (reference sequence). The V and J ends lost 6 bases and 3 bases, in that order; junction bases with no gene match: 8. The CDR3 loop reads CASSSGQGGFNQPQHF. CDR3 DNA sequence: TGTGCCAGCAGCTCCGGACAGGGGGGCTTCAATCAGCCCCAGCATTTT.

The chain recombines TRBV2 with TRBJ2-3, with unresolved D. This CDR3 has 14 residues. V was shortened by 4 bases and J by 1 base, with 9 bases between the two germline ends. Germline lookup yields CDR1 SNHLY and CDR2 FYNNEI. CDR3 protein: CASSGENGTDTQYF. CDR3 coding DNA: TGTGCCAGCAGTGGAGAAAATGGCACAGATACGCAGTATTTT.